One sample yielded the 27 T cell receptor beta chains listed below, sequenced in a study of shared clonotypes between healthy human individuals. Using immunoSEQ multiplex PCR, the repertoire was profiled, and TCRdb retains in-frame clones only, with some absent. The table shows about 2.4 million clones, with about 92% occurring only once. Input material: naive CD4+ T cells sorted from blood. Stated subset: CD45RA+ positively selected. These receptor sequences come from a man between 18 and 29 years old in good health.

CDR3 DNA: TGTGCCAGCAGCTTCCTAGCGGGAAACTACGAGCAGTACTTC. Its translation is CASSFLAGNYEQYF. V and J are TRBV7-2 and TRBJ2-7, with 9 positions matching TRBD2. The CDR3 sequence is 14 residues long. V lost 3 bases, J lost 3 bases, and 3 bases stayed unmatched. Per germline, CDR1 SGHTA and CDR2 FQGNSA.

This chain connects TRBV6-1 to TRBJ1-2; 8 nucleotides agree with TRBD1. The CDR3 spans 16 residues. CDR1 MNHNS and CDR2 SASEGT come from the germline V gene. Trimming cost V 0 bases and J 4 bases; bases outside gene matches: 7. DNA for the CDR3: TGTGCCAGCAGTGAAGCCGGACAGGGCGGCGGCTATGGCTACACCTTC. As protein: CASSEAGQGGGYGYTF.

The chain combines TRBV29-1 with TRBJ1-3; unclear D gene. Germline V lookup: CDR1 SQVTM, CDR2 ANQGSEA. The CDR3 consists of 13 residues. V was pared by 3 bases and J by 0 bases, with 6 bases between. The CDR3 reads CSVDTDSGNTIYF. The CDR3 region has the DNA TGCAGCGTTGATACGGACTCTGGAAACACCATATATTTT.

Regarding this clone: In the same sample, other DNA sequences code for this CDR3. The chain uses TRBV5-1 and TRBJ2-1, with a weak D call TRBD1 (5 bases). The germline V and J ends were trimmed by 4 bases and 1 base, with 9 bases remaining between them. CDR3 length equals 14 residues. Germline CDR1 reads SGHRS; CDR2 reads YFSETQ. CDR3 amino acids: CASSVDTSYNEQFF. In DNA form, the CDR3 reads TGCGCCAGCAGCGTGGACACTTCCTACAATGAGCAGTTCTTC.

This chain joins TRBV18 and TRBJ1-5, with D maybe TRBD1 (6 bases). Trimming stripped 2 bases from V and 6 bases from J, with 20 bases between. The germline gives CDR1 KGHSH, CDR2 LQKENI. The CDR3 spans 17 residues. The CDR3 coding sequence is TGTGCCAGCTCACCATCCCAACGGACAGCGGGGGTTCAGCCCCAGCATTTT. Protein: CASSPSQRTAGVQPQHF.

The CDR3 spells CASTRGLHYEQYF. In DNA, the CDR3 is TGTGCCAGCACTCGGGGGCTCCACTACGAGCAGTACTTC. J is TRBJ2-7 and V is TRBV6-1; D might be TRBD1 or TRBD2, each matching 6 bases. The CDR3 totals 13 residues. Germline loops: CDR1 MNHNS, CDR2 SASEGT. The V end was cut by 7 bases, the J end by 3 bases, with 13 bases between.

The CDR3 sequence: CASTPRVAGQGSYNEQFF. The DNA of the CDR3 is TGCGCCAGCACCCCGCGGGTGGCGGGACAGGGCTCCTACAATGAGCAGTTCTTC. The chain joins TRBV10-1 to TRBJ2-1; 9 bases line up with TRBD1. The V gene end was trimmed by 7 bases and the J gene end by 0 bases; junction bases not matched to a gene: 13. The CDR3 has 18 residues. Germline V gene sequence: CDR1 WNHNN, CDR2 SYGVQD (reference sequence).

V usage is TRBV7-3 and J usage is TRBJ1-2; no firm D call. Germline V lookup: CDR1 SGHTA, CDR2 FQGTGA. This CDR3 has 14 residues. V was clipped by 4 bases and J by 9 bases, with 18 bases between them. CDR3 DNA: TGTGCCAGCAGCTCCGGACGGTCAGAAAGTCGCTACACCTTC. It translates to CASSSGRSESRYTF.

This sequence joins TRBV6-1 and TRBJ1-6, with unresolved D. CDR1 is MNHNS, CDR2 SASEGT, per germline. The V gene lost 1 base and the J gene lost 7 bases, with 11 bases spanning the gap. This CDR3 is built from 15 residues. The DNA of the CDR3 is TGTGCCAGCAGTGAAGTACGGGATGGGAATTCACCCCTCCACTTT. It codes for CASSEVRDGNSPLHF.

The chain links TRBV4-1 to TRBJ2-4; either TRBD1 or TRBD2 may supply D (5 bases each). Trimming pared 3 bases from V and 4 bases from J, leaving 13 bases between. Germline lookup yields CDR1 MGHRA and CDR2 YSYEKL. This CDR3 region has 15 residues. This CDR3 reads CASSHTLGEKNIQYF. CDR3 DNA sequence: TGCGCCAGCAGCCATACTCTGGGGGAGAAAAACATTCAGTACTTC.

This clone was seen a few times. Other DNA sequences in the same sample also yield this CDR3. This sequence joins TRBV7-9 and TRBJ1-2; D not certain. The V end was cut by 1 base, the J end by 2 bases, with 11 bases between. The germline gives CDR1 SEHNR, CDR2 FQNEAQ (reference sequence). This CDR3 spans 15 amino acids. CDR3 amino acids: CASSLEGLGNYGYTF. The CDR3 coding sequence is TGTGCCAGCAGCTTAGAAGGACTGGGGAACTATGGCTACACCTTC.

The chain employs TRBV27 and TRBJ1-5, with D uncertain. Trimming removed 6 bases from V and 4 bases from J, with 13 bases in between. Germline assignment: CDR1 MNHEY and CDR2 SMNVEV (reference sequence). CDR3 length equals 14 residues. CDR3 region: CASSLVAGNQPQHF. CDR3 in DNA: TGTGCCAGCAGCTTAGTAGCGGGGAATCAGCCCCAGCATTTT.

V is TRBV10-1 and J is TRBJ2-2; D call uncertain. V dropped 6 bases and J dropped 5 bases, with 10 bases sitting between them. The CDR3 contains 13 residues. Germline loops: CDR1 WNHNN, CDR2 SYGVQD (reference sequence). The CDR3 nucleotides are TGCGCCAGCAGCGCAACAGTGACCGGGGAGCTGTTTTTT. Translated, it gives CASSATVTGELFF.

The V and J genes are TRBV21-1 and TRBJ2-7. TRBV21-1 is a documented pseudogene. CDR3 size: 18 residues. This CDR3 reads CASRGRVVVGAQAYEQYF. The CDR3 DNA follows: TGTGCCAGCAGGGGAAGAGTGGTCGTGGGTGCTCAAGCCTACGAGCAGTACTTC.

The rearrangement uses TRBV5-1 and TRBJ2-5, with D perhaps TRBD1 (5 bases). Germline loops: CDR1 SGHRS, CDR2 YFSETQ. This CDR3 is built from 13 residues. Between the trimmed V and J ends, which lost 5 bases and 5 bases, there was a span of 13 bases. CDR3 DNA: TGCGCCAGCAGAGGGGCCGACGGGGAGACCCAGTACTTC. This sequence encodes CASRGADGETQYF.

In the case of this clone: Other DNA sequences of this sample code for an identical CDR3. The chain joins TRBV5-1 to TRBJ2-2; D perhaps matches TRBD1 (6 bases). Trimming pared 4 bases from V and 0 bases from J, leaving 10 bases between. The CDR3 spans 15 residues. The germline gives CDR1 SGHRS, CDR2 YFSETQ. CDR3 protein: CASSLDSSNTGELFF. DNA of the CDR3: TGCGCCAGCAGCCTGGACAGCTCGAACACCGGGGAGCTGTTTTTT.

The CDR3 bases are TGCGCCAGCAGCTTGGGGGCTAGTTCAGATACGCAGTATTTT. It specifies CASSLGASSDTQYF. The rearrangement uses TRBV5-1 and TRBJ2-3, with unresolved D. The ends were cut back, 0 bases at V and 4 bases at J, with 9 bases in the middle. Germline-derived CDR1 and CDR2 are SGHRS and YFSETQ. This CDR3 region has 14 residues.

The CDR3 loop is CASINPNTGELFF. Here the CDR3 DNA reads TGTGCCAGCATTAACCCGAACACCGGGGAGCTGTTTTTT. The V and J genes are TRBV6-5 and TRBJ2-2; D is uncertain. This CDR3 has 13 amino acids. The V end was cut by 7 bases, the J end by 0 bases, with 6 bases between. Germline V lookup: CDR1 MNHEY, CDR2 SVGAGI.

Regarding this clone: Within the sample, other DNA sequences also encode this same CDR3. J is TRBJ2-5 and V is TRBV5-1; 11 nucleotides line up with TRBD2. V lost 4 bases and J lost 2; bases outside the gene matches: 7. CDR1 is SGHRS and CDR2 is YFSETQ in the germline V gene. The CDR3 has 16 amino acids. CDR3 sequence reads: CASSVGLAGLQETQYF. Written as DNA, the CDR3 is TGCGCCAGCAGCGTCGGACTAGCGGGCCTTCAAGAGACCCAGTACTTC.

Note on this clone: This CDR3 is also generated by other DNA sequences in the sample. The chain combines TRBV15 with TRBJ2-2, with 10 bases that match TRBD2. The CDR3 loop spans 15 amino acids. Trimming at V came to 0 bases and at J to 5 bases, leaving 0 bases not matched to a gene. Looked up from germline, CDR1 is LNHNV and CDR2 is YYDKDF (reference sequence). CDR3 loop: CATSREAGGTGELFF. The DNA for the CDR3 is TGTGCCACCAGCAGAGAAGCGGGGGGGACCGGGGAGCTGTTTTTT. The full variable domain, with the rest looked up from reference TRBV15 and TRBJ2-2, is DAMVIQNPRYQVTQFGKPVTLSCSQTLNHNVMYWYQQKSSQAPKLLFHYYDKDFNNEADTPDNFQSRRPNTSFCFLDIRSPGLGDTAMYLCATSREAGGTGELFFGEGSRLTVL.

This clone turned up a few times. V and J are TRBV6-4 and TRBJ2-1, with 11 bases lining up with TRBD2. The CDR3 length is 15 residues. Germline CDR1 MRHNA, CDR2 SNTAGT. The V segment lost 6 bases and the J segment 6 bases; nucleotides outside the gene matches: 7. The DNA for the CDR3 is TGTGCCAGCAGGACGACTAGCGGGAATAGCAATGAGCAGTTCTTC. Encoded protein: CASRTTSGNSNEQFF.

Note on this clone: Distinct nucleotide sequences in the sample also encode this CDR3. The chain uses TRBV5-1 and TRBJ2-3, with a tentative D call TRBD2 (6 bases). The ends were cut back, 0 bases at V and 1 base at J, with 9 bases in the middle. Looked up from germline, CDR1 is SGHRS and CDR2 is YFSETQ. The CDR3 length is 15 residues. For the CDR3, the DNA is TGCGCCAGCAGCTTGGCACCGGGAGGCACAGATACGCAGTATTTT. It encodes CASSLAPGGTDTQYF.

This clone was recorded a few times. The CDR3 DNA follows: TGTGCCAGCAGTGAAGCGCTGGACGCTTTCTTT. This codes for CASSEALDAFF. The chain uses TRBV2 and TRBJ1-1; D is uncertain. Looked up from germline, CDR1 is SNHLY and CDR2 is FYNNEI. The CDR3 length is 11 residues. V lost 0 bases, J lost 11 bases, and 7 bases lay in between.

The chain uses TRBV6-5 and TRBJ2-7; 9 bases are shared with TRBD1. CDR3 length equals 14 residues. Trimming cost V 6 bases and J 4 bases; bases outside gene matches: 7. Germline V lookup: CDR1 MNHEY, CDR2 SVGAGI. This CDR3 is CASRQGALMYEQYF. The DNA for the CDR3 is TGTGCCAGCAGACAGGGGGCACTGATGTACGAGCAGTACTTC.

This clone was recorded a few times. The chain joins TRBV7-3 to TRBJ2-1; D is perhaps TRBD2 (5 bases). V lost 5 bases, J lost 6 bases, and 14 bases lay in between. Germline CDR1 reads SGHTA; CDR2 reads FQGTGA. The CDR3 is 14 amino acids. The DNA of the CDR3 is TGTGCCAGCAGCCAAACCGGGCTAGCCAATGAGCAGTTCTTC. Encoded protein: CASSQTGLANEQFF.

The genes are TRBV5-6 and TRBJ2-3, with D perhaps matching TRBD2 (6 bases). Germline V lookup: CDR1 SGHDT, CDR2 YYEEEE. The CDR3 covers 15 residues. The germline V and J ends were trimmed by 1 base and 0 bases, with 9 bases remaining between them. The CDR3 DNA sequence: TGTGCCAGCAGCTTGACTAGCCGAAGCACAGATACGCAGTATTTT. Its protein is CASSLTSRSTDTQYF. Full variable domain (missing parts from reference TRBV5-6 and TRBJ2-3): DAGVTQSPTHLIKTRGQQVTLRCSPKSGHDTVSWYQQALGQGPQFIFQYYEEEERQRGNFPDRFSGHQFPNYSSELNVNALLLGDSALYLCASSLTSRSTDTQYFGPGTRLTVL.

Regarding this clone: Different DNA sequences within this sample yield the same CDR3. The rearrangement uses TRBV19 and TRBJ2-7; D not certain. Trimming removed 3 bases from V and 4 bases from J, with 10 bases in between. The germline gives CDR1 LNHDA, CDR2 SQIVND (reference sequence). The CDR3 is 13 amino acids. The CDR3 spells CASSMSVGYEQYF. CDR3 nucleotide sequence: TGTGCCAGTAGTATGTCGGTCGGGTACGAGCAGTACTTC.